What follows are 20 T cell receptor beta chains derived from one specimen sequenced in a study of T cell clonotyping in hematopoietic cell transplantation. TCRdb keeps only in-frame clones here, not all; method: immunoSEQ multiplex PCR. Of approximately 30,000 clones listed, approximately 96% are singletons. The specimen sequenced was peripheral blood mononuclear cells. These receptors were obtained from a man aged 50-59 years in good health. Some clones in this sample may be carry-over from other donors' samples.

This rearrangement joins TRBV7-2 to TRBJ2-1; D possibly matches TRBD1 or TRBD2 (7 bases each). The CDR3 is 15 amino acids. Germline lookup yields CDR1 SGHTA and CDR2 FQGNSA. Trimming removed 5 bases at V and 4 bases at J, with 15 bases between. CDR3 amino acids: CASSQGGGWYNEQFF. The CDR3 DNA is TGTGCCAGCAGCCAGGGGGGGGGCTGGTACAATGAGCAGTTCTTC.

Here the CDR3 reads CAIRKRQENSYEQYF. CDR3 nucleotide sequence: TGTGCCATCAGGAAGCGACAGGAGAACTCCTACGAGCAGTACTTC. This chain connects TRBV10-3 to TRBJ2-7, with a possible D match to TRBD1 (6 bases). V lost 6 bases and J 0 bases, leaving 15 bases between the germline ends. Germline-derived CDR1 and CDR2 are ENHRY and SYGVKD. The CDR3 runs to 15 residues.

CDR3: CASSLVGGVSNQPQHF. The CDR3 nucleotides are TGTGCCAGCAGCTTAGTAGGCGGGGTTAGCAATCAGCCCCAGCATTTT. The V and J genes are TRBV7-6 and TRBJ1-5; unclear D gene. Deletions cut 1 base from V and 0 bases from J, with 10 bases between. The germline V gene encodes CDR1 SGHVS and CDR2 FNYEAQ. The CDR3 length is 16 residues. Variable domain in full (rest from reference TRBV7-6 and TRBJ1-5): GAGVSQSPRYKVTKRGQDVALRCDPISGHVSLYWYRQALGQGPEFLTYFNYEAQQDKSGLPNDRFSAERPEGSISTLTIQRTEQRDSAMYRCASSLVGGVSNQPQHFGDGTRLSIL.

This clone was found once. The chain recombines TRBV30 with TRBJ2-7; tentative D call: TRBD1 (6 bases). The CDR3 runs to 13 residues. Germline loops: CDR1 GTSNPN, CDR2 SVGIG (reference sequence). V gave up 0 bases and J gave up 2 bases, with 8 bases separating them. CDR3 nucleotide sequence: TGTGCCTGGAGTGTCAACAGGGCCTACGAGCAGTACTTC. It translates to CAWSVNRAYEQYF.

The chain combines TRBV12-5 with TRBJ2-3; 15 nucleotides agree with TRBD2. This CDR3 spans 17 amino acids. V shed 5 bases and J 0 bases; nucleotides not matched to a gene: 3. Per the germline V gene, CDR1 is LGHNT and CDR2 is FRNRAP. DNA of the CDR3: TGTGCTAGTGGTCGAGGACTAGCGGGGGGGAGCACAGATACGCAGTATTTT. Translating it yields CASGRGLAGGSTDTQYF.

V and J are TRBV7-2 and TRBJ2-2, with D uncertain. V was pared by 6 bases and J by 4 bases, with 15 bases between. The CDR3 runs 15 residues. Germline loops: CDR1 SGHTA, CDR2 FQGNSA. The CDR3 region is CASRPLSVGTGELFF. The CDR3 region has the DNA TGTGCCAGCAGGCCCCTTTCAGTGGGCACCGGGGAGCTGTTTTTT.

The chain carries TRBV7-9 and TRBJ2-1; 9 nucleotides align to TRBD1. The length of the CDR3 is 15 residues. V shed 2 bases, J shed 5 bases, and the junction held 4 bases outside the gene matches. CDR1 and CDR2 from the germline V gene are SEHNR and FQNEAQ (reference sequence). The CDR3 DNA reads as TGTGCCAGCAGCTTACTCGGACAGGGGAACAATGAGCAGTTCTTC. This translates into CASSLLGQGNNEQFF.

This chain joins TRBV21-1 and TRBJ2-7; the table's D call, TRBD2, has no DNA check behind it. TRBV21-1 is classified as a pseudogene. This CDR3 region has 13 residues. In nucleotides, the CDR3 is TGTTCCCCCTCTAACCCGAGGTTTTACGAGCAGTACTTC. It encodes CSPSNPRFYEQYF.

The chain employs TRBV28 and TRBJ1-3, with D unresolved. Germline CDR1 reads MDHEN; CDR2 reads SYDVKM. The CDR3 length is 14 residues. V gave up 7 bases and J gave up 2 bases, with 12 bases separating them. CDR3 sequence: CASNPGSAGNTIYF. The CDR3 nucleotides read TGTGCCAGCAATCCGGGATCAGCTGGAAACACCATATATTTT.

The chain is built from TRBV27 and TRBJ2-5, with 9 bases lining up with TRBD2. With V trimmed by 5 bases and J by 4 bases, 17 bases remained unmatched. This CDR3 contains 18 residues. The germline V gene encodes CDR1 MNHEY and CDR2 SMNVEV (reference sequence). DNA for the CDR3: TGTGCCAGCAGTCCCCCCCGTATGGTAGCGGGGGTTTTAGAGACCCAGTACTTC. Translated, it gives CASSPPRMVAGVLETQYF.

V and J are TRBV5-1 and TRBJ2-5; D is perhaps TRBD2 (5 bases). The germline gives CDR1 SGHRS, CDR2 YFSETQ. V lost 6 bases to trimming and J lost 3 bases, with 15 bases between them. The CDR3 has 14 residues. In DNA, the CDR3 is TGCGCCAGCAAAGATCCGGGATCTAAAGAGACCCAGTACTTC. Residues: CASKDPGSKETQYF.

The J gene is TRBJ1-5, the V gene TRBV4-2, with a tentative D call TRBD1 (6 bases). The V gene lost 4 bases and the J gene lost 5 bases, with 15 bases spanning the gap. The germline V gene has CDR1 LGHNA and CDR2 YNFKEQ. This CDR3 has 15 residues. As DNA, the CDR3 is TGTGCCAGCAGCCCGGGGGAGGGGGGAGATCAGCCCCAGCATTTT. Protein sequence: CASSPGEGGDQPQHF.

The gene calls are TRBV30 and TRBJ2-7; D possibly corresponds to TRBD1 (6 bases). This CDR3 contains 14 residues. V dropped 4 bases and J dropped 3 bases, with 16 bases sitting between them. Germline CDR1 reads GTSNPN; CDR2 reads SVGIG (reference sequence). Written as DNA, the CDR3 is TGTGCCTGGAACATCCCCAGGGGATTCTACGAGCAGTACTTC. Amino acids: CAWNIPRGFYEQYF. Full variable domain (rest looked up from reference TRBV30 and TRBJ2-7): SQTIHQWPATLVQPVGSPLSLECTVEGTSNPNLYWYRQAAGRGLQLLFYSVGIGQISSEVPQNLSASRPQDRQFILSSKKLLLSDSGFYLCAWNIPRGFYEQYFGPGTRLTVT.

The chain uses TRBV5-1 and TRBJ1-1, with D tentatively TRBD1 (5 bases). The CDR3 has 13 residues. V was shortened by 9 bases and J by 2 bases, with 14 bases between the two germline ends. Germline V lookup: CDR1 SGHRS, CDR2 YFSETQ. This CDR3 reads CATKAGVNTEAFF. In nucleotides, the CDR3 is TGCGCCACTAAGGCGGGGGTCAACACTGAAGCTTTCTTT.

CDR3 residues: CASSSQGENEQYF. CDR3 in DNA: TGTGCCAGTTCGAGCCAGGGGGAGAACGAGCAGTACTTC. The chain uses TRBV19 and TRBJ2-7; 7 positions match TRBD1. Per the germline V gene, CDR1 is LNHDA and CDR2 is SQIVND (reference sequence). Trimming took 8 bases from V and 5 from J; bases not matched to a gene: 9. This CDR3 has 13 residues. The whole variable domain, filled in from reference TRBV19 and TRBJ2-7, reads DGGITQSPKYLFRKEGQNVTLSCEQNLNHDAMYWYRQDPGQGLRLIYYSQIVNDFQKGDIAEGYSVSREKKESFPLTVTSAQKNPTAFYLCASSSQGENEQYFGPGTRLTVT.

The table lists this clone with a few counts. The V call is TRBV10-3, the J call TRBJ1-3, with D possibly matching TRBD1 (5 bases). Trimming left V 3 bases short and J 0 bases short, with 15 bases between. The germline gives CDR1 ENHRY, CDR2 SYGVKD. The CDR3 covers 17 residues. CDR3 residues: CAISETSGRYSGNTIYF. The CDR3 nucleotides are TGTGCCATCAGTGAAACATCGGGACGGTACTCTGGAAACACCATATATTTT.

The chain links TRBV7-2 to TRBJ2-7, with 10 bases aligning to TRBD2. V was pared by 5 bases and J by 3 bases, with 4 bases of the junction left unmatched. The CDR3 is 14 residues long. Germline V CDR1 and CDR2: SGHTA, FQGNSA. The CDR3 loop reads CASSTLAGGYEQYF. In nucleotides, the CDR3 is TGTGCCAGCAGCACCTTAGCGGGGGGCTACGAGCAGTACTTC.

J is TRBJ1-3 and V is TRBV2; 8 bases agree with TRBD1. CDR3 length: 14 amino acids. Germline assignment: CDR1 SNHLY and CDR2 FYNNEI. The J segment lost 0 bases and the V segment lost 6 bases, leaving 1 base of the junction unmatched. This CDR3 is CASRQGASGNTIYF. Written as DNA, the CDR3 is TGTGCCAGCAGGCAGGGGGCCTCTGGAAACACCATATATTTT.

The rearrangement uses TRBV4-3 and TRBJ2-3; D is uncertain. The CDR3 spans 13 residues. V lost 1 base to trimming and J lost 0 bases, with 2 bases between them. Germline values: CDR1 LGHNA, CDR2 YSLEER. CDR3 nucleotides: TGCGCCAGCAGCCAAGCCAGCACAGATACGCAGTATTTT. Its translation: CASSQASTDTQYF.

J is TRBJ1-2 and V is TRBV15; D ambiguous. The CDR3 loop spans 13 amino acids. Trimming pared 0 bases from V and 7 bases from J, leaving 9 bases between. The germline gives CDR1 LNHNV, CDR2 YYDKDF (reference sequence). CDR3 sequence: CATSRDPTGGYTF. CDR3 nucleotides: TGTGCCACCAGCAGAGATCCCACGGGTGGCTACACCTTC. The full variable domain, in which reference TRBV15 and TRBJ1-2 provide the parts outside the CDR3, is DAMVIQNPRYQVTQFGKPVTLSCSQTLNHNVMYWYQQKSSQAPKLLFHYYDKDFNNEADTPDNFQSRRPNTSFCFLDIRSPGLGDTAMYLCATSRDPTGGYTFGSGTRLTVV.